Ten or more counts support the clone carrying this T cell receptor (beta chain). The CDR3 runs to 13 residues. Germline CDR1 and CDR2: SGHNT and YYREEE (reference sequence). V gave up 5 bases and J gave up 8 bases, with 16 bases separating them. The data were taken from a study of blood T cells in healthy people across ages. A second PCR, run for roughly 7 to 11 cycles, used a sample-barcoded 5' primer plus a J-beta primer mix. TCRdb re-called the 5' RACE reads with MiXCR, one entry per CDR3 protein. Here the sample spans 850,000 or so distinct CDR3 sequences, more than 25% being singletons. The clonotype originates from a woman of 80 years or more in good health. Sequencing was carried out using blood. The chain uses TRBV5-4 and TRBJ1-2, with D possibly matching TRBD1 (5 bases). The DNA for the CDR3 is TGTGCCAGCAGTTTAGCAGCAGGGAACGGCTACACCTTC. Its translation is CASSLAAGNGYTF.